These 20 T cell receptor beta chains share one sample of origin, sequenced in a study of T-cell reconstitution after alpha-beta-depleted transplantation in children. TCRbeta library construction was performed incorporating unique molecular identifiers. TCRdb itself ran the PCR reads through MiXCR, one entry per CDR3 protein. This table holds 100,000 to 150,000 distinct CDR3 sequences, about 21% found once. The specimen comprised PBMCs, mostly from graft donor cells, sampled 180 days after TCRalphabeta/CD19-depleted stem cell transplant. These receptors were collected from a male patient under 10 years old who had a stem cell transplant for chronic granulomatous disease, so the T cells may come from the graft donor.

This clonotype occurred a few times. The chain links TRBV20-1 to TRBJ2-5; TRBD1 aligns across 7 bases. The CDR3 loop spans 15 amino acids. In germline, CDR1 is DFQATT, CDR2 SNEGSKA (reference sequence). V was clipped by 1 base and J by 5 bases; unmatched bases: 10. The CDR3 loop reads CSARARGQLVETQYF. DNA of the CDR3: TGCAGTGCTAGAGCCCGGGGACAGTTGGTGGAGACCCAGTACTTC.

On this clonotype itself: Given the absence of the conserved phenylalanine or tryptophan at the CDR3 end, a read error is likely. The DNA of the CDR3 is TGTACCAGCAGTTTAAGCCTAGCGGGATCCTTCTCTGGGGCCAACGTCCTGACTTCC. The encoded protein is CTSSLSLAGSFSGANVLTS. The gene calls are TRBV12-3 or TRBV12-4 and TRBJ2-6, with 9 bases lining up with TRBD2. The CDR3 covers 19 residues.

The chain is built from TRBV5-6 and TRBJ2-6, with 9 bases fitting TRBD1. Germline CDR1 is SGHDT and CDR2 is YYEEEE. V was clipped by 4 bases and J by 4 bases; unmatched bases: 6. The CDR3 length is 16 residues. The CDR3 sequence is CASSLGQGSGANVLTF. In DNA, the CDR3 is TGTGCCAGCAGCCTGGGACAGGGTTCGGGGGCCAACGTCCTGACTTTC.

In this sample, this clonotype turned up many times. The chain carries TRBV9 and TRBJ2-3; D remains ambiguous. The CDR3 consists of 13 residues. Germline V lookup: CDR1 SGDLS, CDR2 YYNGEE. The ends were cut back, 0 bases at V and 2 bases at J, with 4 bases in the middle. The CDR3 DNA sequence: TGTGCCAGCAGCGTAGCCCTCACAGATACGCAGTATTTT. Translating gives CASSVALTDTQYF. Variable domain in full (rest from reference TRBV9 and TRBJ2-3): DSGVTQTPKHLITATGQRVTLRCSPRSGDLSVYWYQQSLDQGLQFLIQYYNGEERAKGNILERFSAQQFPDLHSELNLSSLELGDSALYFCASSVALTDTQYFGPGTRLTVL.

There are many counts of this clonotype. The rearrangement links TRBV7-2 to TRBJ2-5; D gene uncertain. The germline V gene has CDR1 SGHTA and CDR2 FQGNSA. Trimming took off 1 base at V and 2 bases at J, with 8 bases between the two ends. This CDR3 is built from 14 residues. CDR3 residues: CASSLGGGQETQYF. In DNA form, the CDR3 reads TGTGCCAGCAGCTTAGGTGGCGGACAAGAGACCCAGTACTTC.

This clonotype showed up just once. CDR3 protein: CSVEGPEGSSYNEQFF. In DNA form, the CDR3 reads TGCAGCGTTGAAGGGCCCGAAGGGTCCTCCTACAATGAGCAGTTCTTC. The J gene is TRBJ2-1, the V gene TRBV29-1; D remains unclear. The V gene lost 1 base and the J gene lost 0 bases, with 13 bases spanning the gap. The CDR3 totals 16 residues. CDR1 and CDR2 (germline): SQVTM, ANQGSEA.

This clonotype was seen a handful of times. The CDR3 nucleotides are TGTGCCAGCAGCCACGGACAGCTGAATCAGCCCCAGCATTTT. It specifies CASSHGQLNQPQHF. The V and J genes are TRBV3-1 and TRBJ1-5, with D possibly matching TRBD1 (6 bases). Per germline, CDR1 LGHDT and CDR2 YNNKEL (reference sequence). The ends were cut back, 3 bases at V and 4 bases at J, with 10 bases in the middle. This CDR3 contains 14 residues.

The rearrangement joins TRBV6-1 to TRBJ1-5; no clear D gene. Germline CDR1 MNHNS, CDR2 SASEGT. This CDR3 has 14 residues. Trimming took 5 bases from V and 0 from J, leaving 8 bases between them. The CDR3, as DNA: TGTGCCAGCAGTATCGGGCATAGCAATCAGCCCCAGCATTTT. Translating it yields CASSIGHSNQPQHF.

CDR3 residues: CSVGPGQETQYF. The CDR3 DNA sequence: TGCAGCGTTGGTCCGGGGCAAGAGACCCAGTACTTC. The gene calls are TRBV29-1 and TRBJ2-5; a weak D match, TRBD2 (5 bases). CDR3 length equals 12 residues. The germline V gene encodes CDR1 SQVTM and CDR2 ANQGSEA. The V and J ends lost 4 bases and 2 bases respectively, with 8 bases between them.

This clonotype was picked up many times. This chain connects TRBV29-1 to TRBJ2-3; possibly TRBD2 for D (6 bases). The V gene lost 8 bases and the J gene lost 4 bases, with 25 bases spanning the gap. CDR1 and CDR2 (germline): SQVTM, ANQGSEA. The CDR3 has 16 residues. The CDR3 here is CSLVPYDGGGADTQYF. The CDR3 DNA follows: TGCAGCCTCGTCCCGTACGATGGAGGCGGGGCAGATACGCAGTATTTT.

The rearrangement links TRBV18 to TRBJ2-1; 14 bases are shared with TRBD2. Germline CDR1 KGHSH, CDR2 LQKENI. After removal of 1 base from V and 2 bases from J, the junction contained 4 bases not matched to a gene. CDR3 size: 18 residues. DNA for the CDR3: TGTGCCAGCTCACCACAGGGACTAGCGGGAGAAGCCTACAATGAGCAGTTCTTC. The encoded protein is CASSPQGLAGEAYNEQFF.

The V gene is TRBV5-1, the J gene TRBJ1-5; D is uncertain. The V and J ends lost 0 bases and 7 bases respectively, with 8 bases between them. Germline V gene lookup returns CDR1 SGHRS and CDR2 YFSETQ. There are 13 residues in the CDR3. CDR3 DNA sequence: TGCGCCAGCAGCTTGGTCCCGACACAGCCCCAGCATTTT. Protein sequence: CASSLVPTQPQHF.

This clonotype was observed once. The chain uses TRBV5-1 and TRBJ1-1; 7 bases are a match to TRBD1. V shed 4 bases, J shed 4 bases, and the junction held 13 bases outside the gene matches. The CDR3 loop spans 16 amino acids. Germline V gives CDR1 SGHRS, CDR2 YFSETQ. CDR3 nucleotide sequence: TGCGCCAGCAGCAAACAGGGGCTGATTGTGAGCACTGAAGCTTTCTTT. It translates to CASSKQGLIVSTEAFF.

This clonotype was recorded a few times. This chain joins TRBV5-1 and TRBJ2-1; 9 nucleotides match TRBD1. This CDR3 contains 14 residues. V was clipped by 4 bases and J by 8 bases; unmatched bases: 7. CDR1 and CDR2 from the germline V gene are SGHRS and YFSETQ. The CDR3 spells CASSGTGGLDEQFF. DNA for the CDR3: TGCGCCAGCAGCGGAACAGGGGGCCTGGATGAGCAGTTCTTC. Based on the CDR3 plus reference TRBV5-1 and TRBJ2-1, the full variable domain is KAGVTQTPRYLIKTRGQQVTLSCSPISGHRSVSWYQQTPGQGLQFLFEYFSETQRNKGNFPGRFSGRQFSNSRSEMNVSTLELGDSALYLCASSGTGGLDEQFFGPGTRLTVL.

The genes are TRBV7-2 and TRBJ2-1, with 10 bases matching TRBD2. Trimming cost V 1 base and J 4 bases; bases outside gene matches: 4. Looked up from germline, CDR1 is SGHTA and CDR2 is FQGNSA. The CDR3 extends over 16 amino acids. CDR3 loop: CASSLGSSGGYNEQFF. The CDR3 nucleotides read TGTGCCAGCAGCTTAGGTAGTAGCGGGGGGTACAATGAGCAGTTCTTC.

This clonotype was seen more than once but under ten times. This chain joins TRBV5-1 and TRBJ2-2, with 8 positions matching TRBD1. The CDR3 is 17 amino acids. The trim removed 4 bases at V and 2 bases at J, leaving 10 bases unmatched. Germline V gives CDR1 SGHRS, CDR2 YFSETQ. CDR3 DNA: TGCGCCAGCAGCCCCGTCCGGGACAGGCTTAACACCGGGGAGCTGTTTTTT. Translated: CASSPVRDRLNTGELFF. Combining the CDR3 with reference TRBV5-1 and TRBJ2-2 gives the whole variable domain KAGVTQTPRYLIKTRGQQVTLSCSPISGHRSVSWYQQTPGQGLQFLFEYFSETQRNKGNFPGRFSGRQFSNSRSEMNVSTLELGDSALYLCASSPVRDRLNTGELFFGEGSRLTVL.

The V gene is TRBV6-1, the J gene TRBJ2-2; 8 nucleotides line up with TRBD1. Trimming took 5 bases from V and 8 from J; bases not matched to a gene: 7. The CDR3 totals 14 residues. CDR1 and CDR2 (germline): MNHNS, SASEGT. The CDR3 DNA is TGTGCCAGCAGTCGCGACAGGGGCTCGGGGGAGCTGTTTTTT. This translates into CASSRDRGSGELFF.

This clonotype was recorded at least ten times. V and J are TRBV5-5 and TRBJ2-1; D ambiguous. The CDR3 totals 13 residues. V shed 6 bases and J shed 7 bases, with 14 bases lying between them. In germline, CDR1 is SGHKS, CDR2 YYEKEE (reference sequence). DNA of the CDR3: TGTGCCAGCAACTCTCAGGTTGGGAATGAGCAGTTCTTC. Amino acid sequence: CASNSQVGNEQFF.

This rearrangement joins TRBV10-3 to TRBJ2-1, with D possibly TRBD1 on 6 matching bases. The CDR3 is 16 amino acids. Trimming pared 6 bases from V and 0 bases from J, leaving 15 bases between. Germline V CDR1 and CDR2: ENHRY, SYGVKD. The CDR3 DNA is TGTGCCATCAGGGACAGCTTCCTAAGCTCCTACAATGAGCAGTTCTTC. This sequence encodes CAIRDSFLSSYNEQFF.

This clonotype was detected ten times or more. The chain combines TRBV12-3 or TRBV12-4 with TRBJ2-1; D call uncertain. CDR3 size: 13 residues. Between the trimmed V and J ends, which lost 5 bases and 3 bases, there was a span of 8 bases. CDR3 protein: CASSKTDYNEQFF. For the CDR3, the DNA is TGTGCCAGCAGTAAAACAGACTACAATGAGCAGTTCTTC.